This TCR beta chain was retrieved from a study of T cell repertoires in cytomegalovirus infection. Across the whole study: It can be stated that public TCR beta signatures indicated CMV infection as well as a matching HLA type. Regarding the study as a whole: Carriers of CMV plus the relevant HLA were identified by cumulative public TCR beta family frequency.

The length of the CDR3 is 17 residues. J gave up 1 base and V 4 bases, and 16 bases lay outside the gene matches. Looked up from germline, CDR1 is SQVTM and CDR2 is ANQGSEA. TCRdb processed the reads anew with MiXCR; each CDR3 protein has one entry. The repertoire holds 650,000 to 850,000 distinct CDR3 sequences, with about 29% as singletons. Points on this clonotype: What it binds is unknown.

This clonotype originated in a human donor in good health (CMV status not recorded). Some clones in this sample may be carry-over from other donors' samples. This chain joins TRBV29-1 and TRBJ2-7; 7 nucleotides align to TRBD1. This material consisted of cultured CD8+ T cells from PBMCs, taken from culture after CMV antigen stimulation. CDR3 in amino acids: CSVGGTEKPMGSYEQYF. In nucleotides, the CDR3 is TGCAGCGTTGGAGGGACAGAAAAGCCGATGGGTTCCTACGAGCAGTACTTC.